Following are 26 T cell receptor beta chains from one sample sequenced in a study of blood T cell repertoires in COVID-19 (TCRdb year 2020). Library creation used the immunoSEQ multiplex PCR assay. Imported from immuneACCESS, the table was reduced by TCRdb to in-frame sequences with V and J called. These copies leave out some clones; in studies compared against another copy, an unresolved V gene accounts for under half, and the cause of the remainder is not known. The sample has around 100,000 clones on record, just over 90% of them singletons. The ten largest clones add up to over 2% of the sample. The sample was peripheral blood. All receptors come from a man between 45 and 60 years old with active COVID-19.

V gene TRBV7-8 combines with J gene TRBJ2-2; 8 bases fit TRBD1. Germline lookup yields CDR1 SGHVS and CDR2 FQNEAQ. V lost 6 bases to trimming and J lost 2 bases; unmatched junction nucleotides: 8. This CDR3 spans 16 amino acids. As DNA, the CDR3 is TGTGCCAGCAGTCTATCCGGGACAGGAAACACCGGGGAGCTGTTTTTT. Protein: CASSLSGTGNTGELFF.

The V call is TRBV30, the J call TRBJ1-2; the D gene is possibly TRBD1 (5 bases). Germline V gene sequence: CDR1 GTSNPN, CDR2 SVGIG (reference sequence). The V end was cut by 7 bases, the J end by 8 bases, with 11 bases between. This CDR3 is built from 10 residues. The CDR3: CASRGAGYTF. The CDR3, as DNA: TGTGCCTCACGCGGGGCCGGCTACACCTTC.

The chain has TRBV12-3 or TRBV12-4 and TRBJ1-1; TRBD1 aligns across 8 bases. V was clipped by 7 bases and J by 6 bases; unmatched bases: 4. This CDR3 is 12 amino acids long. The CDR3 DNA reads TGTGCCAGCACAGACAGGGGCCCTGAAGCTTTCTTT. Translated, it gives CASTDRGPEAFF.

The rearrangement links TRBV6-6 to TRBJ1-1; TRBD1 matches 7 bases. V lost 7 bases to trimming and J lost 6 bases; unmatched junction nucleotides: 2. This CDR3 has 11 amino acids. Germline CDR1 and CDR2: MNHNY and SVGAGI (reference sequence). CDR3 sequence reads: CASIQGAEAFF. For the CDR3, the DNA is TGTGCCAGCATCCAGGGGGCTGAAGCTTTCTTT.

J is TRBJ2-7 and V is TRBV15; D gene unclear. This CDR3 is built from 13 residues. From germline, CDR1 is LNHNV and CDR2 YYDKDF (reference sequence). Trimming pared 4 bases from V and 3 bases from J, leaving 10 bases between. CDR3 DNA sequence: TGTGCCACCAGCACCGACATTTTCTACGAGCAGTACGTC. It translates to CATSTDIFYEQYV.

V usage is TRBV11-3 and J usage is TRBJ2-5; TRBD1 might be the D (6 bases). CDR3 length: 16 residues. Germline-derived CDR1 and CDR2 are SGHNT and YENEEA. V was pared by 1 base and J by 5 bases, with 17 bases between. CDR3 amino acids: CASSLVLGAGSETQYF. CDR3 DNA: TGTGCCAGCAGCTTAGTATTGGGGGCTGGATCGGAGACCCAGTACTTC.

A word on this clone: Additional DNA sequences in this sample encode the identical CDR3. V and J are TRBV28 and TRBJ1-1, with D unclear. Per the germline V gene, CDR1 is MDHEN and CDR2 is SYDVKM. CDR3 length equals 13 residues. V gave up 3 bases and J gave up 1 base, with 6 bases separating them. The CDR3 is CASSLGRNTEAFF. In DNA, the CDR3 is TGTGCCAGCAGTTTGGGGAGGAACACTGAAGCTTTCTTT.

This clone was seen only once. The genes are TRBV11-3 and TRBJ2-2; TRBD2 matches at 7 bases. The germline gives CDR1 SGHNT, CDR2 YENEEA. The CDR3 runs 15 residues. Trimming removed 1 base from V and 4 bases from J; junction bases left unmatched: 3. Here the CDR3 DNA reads TGTGCCAGCAGCTTAGGGGGCGGGAGCACCGGGGAGCTGTTTTTT. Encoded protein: CASSLGGGSTGELFF.

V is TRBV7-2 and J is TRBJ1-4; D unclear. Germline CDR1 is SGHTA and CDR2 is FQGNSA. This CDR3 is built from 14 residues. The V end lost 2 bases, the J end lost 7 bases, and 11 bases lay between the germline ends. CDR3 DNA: TGTGCCAGCAGCTTAACAGCGGTTGGTGAAAAACTGTTTTTT. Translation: CASSLTAVGEKLFF.

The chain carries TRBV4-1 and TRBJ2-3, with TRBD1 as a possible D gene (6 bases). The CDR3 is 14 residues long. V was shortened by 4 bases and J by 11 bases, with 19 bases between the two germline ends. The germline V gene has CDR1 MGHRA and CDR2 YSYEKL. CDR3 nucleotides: TGCGCCAGCAGCCCCGGGACAATGGGGTTTTGGCAGTATTTT. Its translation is CASSPGTMGFWQYF.

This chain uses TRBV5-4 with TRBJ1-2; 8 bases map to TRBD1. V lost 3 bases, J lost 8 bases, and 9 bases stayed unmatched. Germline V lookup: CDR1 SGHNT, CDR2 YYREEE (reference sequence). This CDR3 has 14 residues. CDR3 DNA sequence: TGTGCCAGCAGCTCAGACAGGGGCCTTATGGGCTACACCTTC. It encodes CASSSDRGLMGYTF. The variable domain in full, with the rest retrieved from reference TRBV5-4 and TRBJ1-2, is ETGVTQSPTHLIKTRGQQVTLRCSSQSGHNTVSWYQQALGQGPQFIFQYYREEENGRGNFPPRFSGLQFPNYSSELNVNALELDDSALYLCASSSDRGLMGYTFGSGTRLTVV.

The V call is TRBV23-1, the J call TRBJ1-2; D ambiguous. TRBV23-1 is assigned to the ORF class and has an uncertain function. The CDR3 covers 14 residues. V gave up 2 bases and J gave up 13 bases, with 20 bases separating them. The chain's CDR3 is CASSQRTEAWNCTF. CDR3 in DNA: TGCGCCAGCAGTCAAAGGACTGAGGCCTGGAACTGCACCTTC.

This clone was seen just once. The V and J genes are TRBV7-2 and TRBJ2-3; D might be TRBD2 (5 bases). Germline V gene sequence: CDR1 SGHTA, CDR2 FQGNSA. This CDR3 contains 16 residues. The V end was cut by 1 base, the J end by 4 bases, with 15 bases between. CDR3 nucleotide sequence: TGTGCCAGCAGCTTAGTCAGCGGTCCCGGCGCAGATACGCAGTATTTT. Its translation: CASSLVSGPGADTQYF.

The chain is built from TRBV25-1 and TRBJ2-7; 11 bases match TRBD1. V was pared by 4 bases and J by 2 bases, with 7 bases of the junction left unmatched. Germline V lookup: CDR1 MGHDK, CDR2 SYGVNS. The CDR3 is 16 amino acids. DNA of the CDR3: TGTGCCAGCAGTGGGTGGGGGACAGGGGGGACCTACGAGCAGTACTTC. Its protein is CASSGWGTGGTYEQYF.

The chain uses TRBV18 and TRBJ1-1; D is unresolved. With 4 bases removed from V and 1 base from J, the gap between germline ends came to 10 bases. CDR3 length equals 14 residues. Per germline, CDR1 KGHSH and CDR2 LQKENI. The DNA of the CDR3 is TGTGCCAGCTCACAAGGCAGGCGGAACACTGAAGCTTTCTTT. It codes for CASSQGRRNTEAFF.

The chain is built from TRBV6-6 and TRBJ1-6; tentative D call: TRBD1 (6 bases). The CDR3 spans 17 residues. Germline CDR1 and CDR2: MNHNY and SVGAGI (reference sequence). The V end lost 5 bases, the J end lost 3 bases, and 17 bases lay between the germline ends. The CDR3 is CASSPRVQGYYNSPLHF. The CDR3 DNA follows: TGTGCCAGCAGTCCCCGGGTCCAGGGGTACTATAATTCACCCCTCCACTTT.

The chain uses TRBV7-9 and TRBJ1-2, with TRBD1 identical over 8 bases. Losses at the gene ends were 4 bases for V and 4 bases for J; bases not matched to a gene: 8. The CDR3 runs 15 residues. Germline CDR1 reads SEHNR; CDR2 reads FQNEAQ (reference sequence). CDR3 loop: CASSSPGQVGYGYTF. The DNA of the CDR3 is TGTGCCAGCAGCTCGCCGGGACAGGTTGGCTATGGCTACACCTTC.

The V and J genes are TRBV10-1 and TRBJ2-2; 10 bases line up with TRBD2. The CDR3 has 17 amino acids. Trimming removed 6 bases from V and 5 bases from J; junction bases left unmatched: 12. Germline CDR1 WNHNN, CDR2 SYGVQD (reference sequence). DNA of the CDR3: TGCGCCAGCAGCACTAGCGGGGTAACTGAGCGAACCGGGGAGCTGTTTTTT. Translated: CASSTSGVTERTGELFF.

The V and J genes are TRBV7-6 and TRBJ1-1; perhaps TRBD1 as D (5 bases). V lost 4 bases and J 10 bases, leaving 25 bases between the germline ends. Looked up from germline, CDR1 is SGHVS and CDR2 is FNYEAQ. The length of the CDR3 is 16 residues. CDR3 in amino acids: CASSSNRGRRLSGAFF. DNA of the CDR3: TGTGCCAGCAGCTCGAATAGGGGCCGCAGGTTAAGTGGAGCTTTCTTT.

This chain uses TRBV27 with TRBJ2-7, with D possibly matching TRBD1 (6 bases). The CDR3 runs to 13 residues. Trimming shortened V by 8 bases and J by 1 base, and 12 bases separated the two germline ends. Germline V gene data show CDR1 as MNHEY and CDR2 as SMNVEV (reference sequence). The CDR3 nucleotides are TGTGCCAGCCGTTCAGGGGTTTCCTACGAGCAGTACTTC. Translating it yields CASRSGVSYEQYF.

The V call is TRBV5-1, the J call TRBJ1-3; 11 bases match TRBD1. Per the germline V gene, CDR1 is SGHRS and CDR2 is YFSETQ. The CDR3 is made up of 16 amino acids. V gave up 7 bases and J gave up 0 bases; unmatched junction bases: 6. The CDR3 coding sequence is TGCGCCAGCGGGACAGGGGGGACGAGCTCTGGAAACACCATATATTTT. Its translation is CASGTGGTSSGNTIYF.

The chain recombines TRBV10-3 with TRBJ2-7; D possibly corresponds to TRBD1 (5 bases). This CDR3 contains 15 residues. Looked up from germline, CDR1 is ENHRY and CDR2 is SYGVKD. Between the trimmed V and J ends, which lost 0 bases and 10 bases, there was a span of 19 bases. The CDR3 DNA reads TGTGCCATCAGTGAGTCAGGCACTCCCAGGGATGTTCAGTACGTC. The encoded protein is CAISESGTPRDVQYV.

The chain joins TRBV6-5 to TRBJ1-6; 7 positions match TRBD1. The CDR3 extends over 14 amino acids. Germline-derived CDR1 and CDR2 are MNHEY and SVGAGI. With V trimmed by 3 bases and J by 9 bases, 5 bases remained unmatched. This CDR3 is CASSYGGGSSPLHF. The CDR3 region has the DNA TGTGCCAGCAGTTATGGAGGGGGCAGTTCACCCCTCCACTTT.

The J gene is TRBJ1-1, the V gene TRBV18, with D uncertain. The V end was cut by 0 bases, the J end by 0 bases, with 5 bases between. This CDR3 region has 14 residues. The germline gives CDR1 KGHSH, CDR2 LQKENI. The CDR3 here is CASSPPAVNTEAFF. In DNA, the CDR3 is TGTGCCAGCTCACCACCGGCAGTGAACACTGAAGCTTTCTTT. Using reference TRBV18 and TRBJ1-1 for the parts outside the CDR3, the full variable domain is NAGVMQNPRHLVRRRGQEARLRCSPMKGHSHVYWYRQLPEEGLKFMVYLQKENIIDESGMPKERFSAEFPKEGPSILRIQQVVRGDSAAYFCASSPPAVNTEAFFGQGTRLTVV.

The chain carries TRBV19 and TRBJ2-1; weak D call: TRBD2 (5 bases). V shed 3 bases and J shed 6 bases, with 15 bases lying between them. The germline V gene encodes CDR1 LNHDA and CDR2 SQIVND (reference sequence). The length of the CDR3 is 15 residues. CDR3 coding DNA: TGTGCCAGTAGTATCGGACTTGTTTCGATCAATGAGCAGTTCTTC. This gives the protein CASSIGLVSINEQFF. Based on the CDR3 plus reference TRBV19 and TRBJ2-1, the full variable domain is DGGITQSPKYLFRKEGQNVTLSCEQNLNHDAMYWYRQDPGQGLRLIYYSQIVNDFQKGDIAEGYSVSREKKESFPLTVTSAQKNPTAFYLCASSIGLVSINEQFFGPGTRLTVL.

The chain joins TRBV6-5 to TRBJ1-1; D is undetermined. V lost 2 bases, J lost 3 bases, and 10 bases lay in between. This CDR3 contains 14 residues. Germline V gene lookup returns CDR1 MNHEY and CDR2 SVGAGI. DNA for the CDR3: TGTGCCAGCAGTTACGCGGCGCGGCACACTGAAGCTTTCTTT. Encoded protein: CASSYAARHTEAFF.